This T cell receptor beta chain was recorded in a study of cytomegalovirus exposure and HLA in healthy donors. The PCR employed 60 Vbeta primers together with 13 Jbeta primers. Method: immunoSEQ multiplex PCR; TCRdb's copy keeps in-frame clones and lacks some. Recorded for this sample: about 130,000 clones. This CDR3 spans 15 amino acids. Sample: PBMCs. The V call is TRBV21-1, the J call TRBJ2-3; the D call in the table, TRBD1, was not verified against the DNA. TRBV21-1 is described as a pseudogene. The receptor comes from a man in his forties in good health and CMV-seronegative. The CDR3 spells CASSKLQDKRNTQYF. CDR3 DNA: TGTGCCAGCAGCAAACTCCAGGACAAGCGAAATACGCAGTATTTT.